A selection of T cell receptor beta chains follows, all from one sample in a study of vaccination and CD4 T cells after COVID-19. No cognate antigen is known for these TCRs. TCRdb re-called the PCR reads through MiXCR, storing one row per CDR3 protein. This sample carries about 16,000 distinct CDR3 sequences, roughly two fifths of them seen once, and the ten largest clones take 3.5% to 4%. Specimen: CD4+ T cells from blood, cultured in vitro. Every receptor here comes from a human donor who had recovered from COVID-19. Both conserved end residues are part of each CDR3. D genes are given only for firm matches. Where a row states a size, it is once, few, many or the class of an expanded clone; other rows omit it.

few TRBJ2-7 TRBV3-1 - CASSQAVGYEQYF TGTGCCAGCAGCCAAGCCGTGGGATACGAGCAGTACTTC
few TRBJ1-2 TRBV20-1 - CSASIANYGYTF TGCAGTGCTTCAATTGCTAACTATGGCTACACCTTC
- TRBJ2-7 TRBV3-1 TRBD2 CASSPTSGILYEQYF TGTGCCAGCAGCCCCACTAGCGGGATCCTTTACGAGCAGTACTTC
- TRBJ1-2 TRBV19 TRBD1 CASSTGTGKGYTF TGTGCCAGTAGTACCGGGACAGGGAAAGGCTACACCTTC
- TRBJ2-1 TRBV7-9 - CASMESSSYNEQFF TGTGCCAGCATGGAAAGCAGCTCCTACAATGAGCAGTTCTTC
- TRBJ1-2 TRBV5-5 - CASSRGGGQGYTF TGTGCCAGCAGCCGAGGGGGAGGCCAGGGCTACACCTTC
- TRBJ1-5 TRBV6-2/TRBV6-3 - CTSSDRFHQPQHF TGTACCAGCTCCGACAGGTTTCATCAGCCCCAGCATTTT
few TRBJ2-3 TRBV19 - CASSRGLVDTQYF TGTGCCAGTTCACGGGGGCTGGTAGATACGCAGTATTTT
few TRBJ2-1 TRBV6-1 TRBD2 CASRTGLAGVLEQFF TGTGCCAGCAGGACGGGACTAGCGGGAGTCTTGGAGCAGTTCTTC
few TRBJ2-1 TRBV7-2 TRBD2 CASSLFGQRGYNEQFF TGTGCCAGCAGCTTATTTGGGCAGCGGGGATACAATGAGCAGTTCTTC
few TRBJ2-7 TRBV7-9 - CASSLSKAYEQYF TGTGCCAGCAGCTTGTCGAAAGCCTACGAGCAGTACTTC
- TRBJ2-3 TRBV29-1 - CSYGGGTDTQYF TGCAGTTATGGAGGGGGAACAGATACGCAGTATTTT
- TRBJ1-1 TRBV27 - CASSWAGYTEAFF TGTGCCAGCAGTTGGGCAGGGTACACTGAAGCTTTCTTT
- TRBJ2-1 TRBV20-1 TRBD2 CSASGQLAGAVEQFF TGCAGTGCTAGTGGTCAGCTAGCGGGAGCGGTTGAGCAGTTCTTC
few TRBJ1-5 TRBV20-1 - CSASTGDPNQPQHF TGCAGTGCCTCAACCGGGGACCCCAATCAGCCCCAGCATTTT
once TRBJ2-7 TRBV10-3 TRBD2 CAITSGVAYEQYF TGTGCCATCACTAGCGGCGTAGCGTACGAGCAGTACTTC
few TRBJ1-2 TRBV20-1 - CSARANGYTF TGCAGTGCTAGAGCTAATGGCTACACCTTC
- TRBJ2-7 TRBV2 - CASRGGLAILSYEQYF TGTGCCAGCAGGGGGGGACTCGCCATTCTCTCCTACGAGCAGTACTTC
few TRBJ2-3 TRBV20-1 - CSVGVRGRTDTQYF TGCAGTGTGGGGGTGCGGGGGCGCACAGATACGCAGTATTTT
few TRBJ1-1 TRBV6-2/TRBV6-3 - CASSLQRSQAFF TGTGCCAGCAGTCTGCAGAGATCACAAGCTTTCTTT
once TRBJ2-7 TRBV7-9 TRBD1 CASSLQGQASYEQYF TGTGCCAGCAGCTTACAAGGACAGGCCTCCTACGAGCAGTACTTC
- TRBJ2-7 TRBV6-1 - CASSEQYAYEQYF TGTGCCAGCAGTGAACAGTATGCCTACGAGCAGTACTTC
- TRBJ2-6 TRBV6-1 TRBD1 CASSRQGGASGASVLTF TGTGCCAGCAGCCGACAGGGGGGGGCCTCTGGGGCCAGCGTCCTGACTTTC
- TRBJ1-4 TRBV19 - CASSRWDGREEKLFF TGTGCCAGTAGTCGCTGGGACGGGAGGGAGGAAAAACTGTTTTTT
few TRBJ2-5 TRBV19 - CASSILAGETQYF TGTGCCAGTAGTATTCTGGCGGGGGAGACCCAGTACTTC
- TRBJ1-2 TRBV14 - CASSPFGQLGYTF TGTGCCAGCAGCCCCTTCGGACAGTTAGGCTACACCTTC
- TRBJ2-1 TRBV11-2 - CASSQRIRDEQFF TGTGCCAGCAGCCAAAGAATACGTGATGAGCAGTTCTTC
- TRBJ2-5 TRBV5-1 - CASSLQTRVQGTQYF TGCGCCAGCAGCCTCCAGACGCGCGTTCAAGGGACCCAGTACTTC
- TRBJ1-2 TRBV2 - CASSELGSSNGYTF TGTGCCAGCAGTGAATTGGGCTCAAGTAATGGCTACACCTTC
- TRBJ1-3 TRBV5-8 - CASSRSYNSGNTIYF TGTGCCAGCAGCAGATCATACAACTCTGGAAACACCATATATTTT
- TRBJ1-3 TRBV5-8 - CASSLDDPVRSGNTIYF TGTGCCAGCAGCTTGGACGATCCGGTTCGCTCTGGAAACACCATATATTTT
few TRBJ1-3 TRBV28 - CASSLTRNTIYF TGTGCCAGCAGTTTAACCCGAAACACCATATATTTT
few TRBJ2-7 TRBV27 - CASSLYGTTYEQYF TGTGCCAGCAGTTTATATGGGACGACCTACGAGCAGTACTTC
- TRBJ1-5 TRBV20-1 TRBD1 CSAGTGGNQPQHF TGCAGTGCGGGGACAGGGGGGAATCAGCCCCAGCATTTT
few TRBJ1-2 TRBV2 - CASRDSGGYGYTF TGTGCCAGCAGGGATAGCGGGGGCTATGGCTACACCTTC
- TRBJ2-7 TRBV9 TRBD2 CASSALGLADYEQYF TGTGCCAGCAGCGCCCTGGGACTAGCGGACTACGAGCAGTACTTC
once TRBJ1-1 TRBV2 - CASRGDLTEAFF TGTGCCAGCAGGGGGGACTTAACTGAAGCTTTCTTT
- TRBJ2-7 TRBV20-1 - CSAPASGGSYEQYF TGCAGTGCCCCCGCGAGCGGAGGTTCCTACGAGCAGTACTTC
few TRBJ2-1 TRBV6-1 - CASSPPSRNEQFF TGTGCCAGCAGTCCACCCTCGAGAAATGAGCAGTTCTTC
- TRBJ1-4 TRBV2 - CASTYTTTNEKLFF TGTGCCAGCACCTACACCACAACTAATGAAAAACTGTTTTTT
- TRBJ2-1 TRBV19 TRBD1 CASSIRTGPYNEQFF TGTGCCAGTAGTATACGGACAGGGCCCTACAATGAGCAGTTCTTC
medium-sized TRBJ1-5 TRBV6-1 - CASRGTGNQPQHF TGTGCCAGCAGGGGGACGGGCAATCAGCCCCAGCATTTT